Following are 12 T cell receptor beta chains from one sample sequenced in a study of CD8+ T cells in alopecia areata. Once RNA had been extracted, it was reverse transcribed into cDNA to act as the sequencing template. Sequencing used immunoSEQ multiplex PCR; TCRdb keeps in-frame clones, though not all of them. The sample holds 100,000 to 150,000 clones, more than 40% seen once. This specimen consisted of CD8+ T cells sorted from blood, obtained at week 0. These receptors all come from a human donor with alopecia areata.

This rearrangement joins TRBV27 to TRBJ1-5; D gene unclear. Germline V gene sequence: CDR1 MNHEY, CDR2 SMNVEV (reference sequence). The germline V and J ends were trimmed by 1 base and 4 bases, with 8 bases remaining between them. CDR3 length: 14 amino acids. The DNA for the CDR3 is TGTGCCAGCAGTTTATATCCTGAAAATCAGCCCCAGCATTTT. Translating it yields CASSLYPENQPQHF.

This clone was seen a few times. This chain connects TRBV6-5 to TRBJ2-3, with TRBD2 matching 10 bases. V lost 2 bases and J lost 4; bases outside the gene matches: 3. The germline V gene encodes CDR1 MNHEY and CDR2 SVGAGI. The CDR3 runs to 15 residues. The CDR3 DNA reads as TGTGCCAGCAGTTACCAGCGGGGGGGTGCAGATACGCAGTATTTT. Its translation is CASSYQRGGADTQYF.

This chain joins TRBV4-3 and TRBJ1-2, with 8 bases fitting TRBD1. CDR3 length equals 14 residues. V was clipped by 2 bases and J by 5 bases; unmatched bases: 4. Per germline, CDR1 LGHNA and CDR2 YSLEER. The CDR3 region is CASSQNRGGYGYTF. CDR3 DNA: TGCGCCAGCAGCCAAAACAGGGGGGGTTATGGCTACACCTTC.

This chain links TRBV7-9 with TRBJ1-2; 9 bases line up with TRBD1. There are 14 residues in the CDR3. V trimming: 5 bases; J trimming: 8 bases; junction bases outside the gene matches: 9. Germline V lookup: CDR1 SEHNR, CDR2 FQNEAQ (reference sequence). This CDR3 reads CASSTVQGAHGYTF. The CDR3 bases are TGTGCCAGCAGCACAGTACAGGGGGCGCACGGCTACACCTTC.

The genes are TRBV4-3 and TRBJ1-2, with D unclear. The CDR3 has 13 residues. Germline lookup yields CDR1 LGHNA and CDR2 YSLEER. Trimming stripped 0 bases from V and 4 bases from J, with 6 bases between. This CDR3 is CASSQDGLYGYTF. The CDR3 coding sequence is TGCGCCAGCAGCCAAGACGGTCTCTATGGCTACACCTTC.

The chain is built from TRBV30 and TRBJ2-7, with D perhaps assigned TRBD1 or TRBD2 (6 bases each). CDR1 is GTSNPN and CDR2 is SVGIG in the germline V gene (reference sequence). This CDR3 has 14 residues. With 2 bases removed from V and 5 bases from J, the gap between germline ends came to 16 bases. In DNA, the CDR3 is TGTGCCTGGAGTCCGTTGAGGGGGGAGGACGAGCAGTACTTC. Translating gives CAWSPLRGEDEQYF.

The chain uses TRBV5-6 and TRBJ1-4, with a weak D call TRBD1 (5 bases). The CDR3 has 16 residues. V was clipped by 3 bases and J by 3 bases, with 15 bases between them. Germline assignment: CDR1 SGHDT and CDR2 YYEEEE. The CDR3 bases are TGTGCCAGCAGCTACGTTCAGGGTCCACCTAATGAAAAACTGTTTTTT. Its translation is CASSYVQGPPNEKLFF.

The chain uses TRBV6-1 and TRBJ1-2; D is undetermined. Germline V gene data show CDR1 as MNHNS and CDR2 as SASEGT. V gave up 0 bases and J gave up 14 bases, with 13 bases separating them. This CDR3 comprises 12 residues. The CDR3, as DNA: TGTGCCAGCAGTGAAGCGCGGAGGCTAAGAACCTTC. Its protein product is CASSEARRLRTF.

The V call is TRBV5-6, the J call TRBJ2-2; D perhaps matches TRBD1 (6 bases). V lost 5 bases to trimming and J lost 2 bases, with 19 bases between them. CDR1 is SGHDT, CDR2 YYEEEE, per germline. The CDR3 spans 17 residues. CDR3 sequence (DNA): TGTGCCAGCAGTGGGGGCACAGGGCTTATTAACACCGGGGAGCTGTTTTTT. Amino acids: CASSGGTGLINTGELFF.

CDR3 protein: CASSSQGGGPGGELFF. In nucleotides, the CDR3 is TGTGCCAGCAGCTCCCAGGGAGGGGGACCTGGCGGGGAGCTGTTTTTT. The V call is TRBV9, the J call TRBJ2-2; TRBD2 is a possible D gene (7 bases). The CDR3 covers 16 residues. The V end was cut by 4 bases, the J end by 7 bases, with 20 bases between. Per germline, CDR1 SGDLS and CDR2 YYNGEE.

A few counts support this clone. V usage is TRBV5-6 and J usage is TRBJ2-2; no reliable D call. V was trimmed by 0 bases and J by 0 bases, leaving 9 bases between them. The CDR3 runs 16 residues. Germline CDR1 SGHDT, CDR2 YYEEEE. Written as DNA, the CDR3 is TGTGCCAGCAGCTTGGCACGGCAGGCGAACACCGGGGAGCTGTTTTTT. Translation: CASSLARQANTGELFF.

This sequence joins TRBV15 and TRBJ2-7; the D gene could be TRBD1 or TRBD2 (5 bases each). Between the trimmed V and J ends, which lost 3 bases and 3 bases, there was a span of 12 bases. The CDR3 consists of 14 residues. The germline V gene has CDR1 LNHNV and CDR2 YYDKDF (reference sequence). The CDR3 sequence is CATSRGERGYEQYF. The CDR3 nucleotides are TGTGCCACCAGCAGGGGGGAGAGGGGCTACGAGCAGTACTTC.